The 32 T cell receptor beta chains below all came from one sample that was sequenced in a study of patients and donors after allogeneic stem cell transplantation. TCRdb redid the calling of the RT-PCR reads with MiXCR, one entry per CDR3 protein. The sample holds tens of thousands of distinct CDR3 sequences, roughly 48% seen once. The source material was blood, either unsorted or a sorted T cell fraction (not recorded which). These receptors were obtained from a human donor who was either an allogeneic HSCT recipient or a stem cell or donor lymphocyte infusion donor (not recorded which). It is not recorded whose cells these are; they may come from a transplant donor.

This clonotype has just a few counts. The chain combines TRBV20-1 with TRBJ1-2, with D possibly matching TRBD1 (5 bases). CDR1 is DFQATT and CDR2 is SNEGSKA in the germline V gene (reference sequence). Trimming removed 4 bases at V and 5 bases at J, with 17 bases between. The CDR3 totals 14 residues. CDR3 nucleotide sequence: TGCAGTGCTACCGGACGGGGGAGGGGATATGGCTACACCTTC. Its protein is CSATGRGRGYGYTF.

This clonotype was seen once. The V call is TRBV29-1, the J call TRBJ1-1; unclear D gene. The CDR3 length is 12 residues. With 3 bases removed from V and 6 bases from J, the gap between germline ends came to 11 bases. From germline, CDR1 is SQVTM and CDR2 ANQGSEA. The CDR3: CSVDLNHPEAFF. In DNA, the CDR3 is TGCAGCGTTGACTTAAATCACCCTGAAGCTTTCTTT.

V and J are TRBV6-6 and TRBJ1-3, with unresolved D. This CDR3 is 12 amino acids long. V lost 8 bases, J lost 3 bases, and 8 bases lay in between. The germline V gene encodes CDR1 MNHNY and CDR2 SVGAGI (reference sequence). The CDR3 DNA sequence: TGTGCCAGCCAGACGGGTGGAAACACCATATATTTT. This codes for CASQTGGNTIYF.

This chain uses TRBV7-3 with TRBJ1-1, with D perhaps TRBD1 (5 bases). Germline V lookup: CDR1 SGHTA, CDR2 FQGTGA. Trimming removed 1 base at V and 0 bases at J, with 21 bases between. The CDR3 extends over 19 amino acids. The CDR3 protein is CASSLMGPGAGPLNTEAFF. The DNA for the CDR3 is TGTGCCAGCAGCTTAATGGGGCCCGGGGCAGGTCCCCTGAACACTGAAGCTTTCTTT.

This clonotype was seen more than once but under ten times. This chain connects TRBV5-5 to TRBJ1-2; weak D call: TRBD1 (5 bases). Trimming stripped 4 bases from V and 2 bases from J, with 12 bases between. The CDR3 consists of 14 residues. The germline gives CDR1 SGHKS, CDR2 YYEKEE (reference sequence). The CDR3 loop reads CASSRDPPNYGYTF. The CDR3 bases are TGTGCCAGCAGCAGGGACCCCCCGAACTATGGCTACACCTTC.

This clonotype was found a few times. CDR3 region: CSAIRGRNTEAFF. The CDR3 DNA reads as TGCAGTGCTATCAGGGGGCGAAACACTGAAGCTTTCTTT. The rearrangement uses TRBV20-1 and TRBJ1-1; TRBD1 matches 8 bases. Germline-derived CDR1 and CDR2 are DFQATT and SNEGSKA (reference sequence). The CDR3 runs to 13 residues. J lost 2 bases, V lost 4 bases, and 3 bases had no gene match.

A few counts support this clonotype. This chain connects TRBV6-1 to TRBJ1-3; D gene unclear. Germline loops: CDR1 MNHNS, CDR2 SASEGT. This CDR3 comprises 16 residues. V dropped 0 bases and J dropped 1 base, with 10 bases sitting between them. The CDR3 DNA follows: TGTGCCAGCAGTGAAGCACGAAGGCCTTCTGGAAACACCATATATTTT. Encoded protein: CASSEARRPSGNTIYF.

CDR3 region: CASSLGSGGYTF. The CDR3 region has the DNA TGCGCCAGCAGCTTGGGGTCGGGAGGCTACACCTTC. The V call is TRBV5-1, the J call TRBJ1-2, with D unclear. This CDR3 is 12 amino acids long. The ends were cut back, 0 bases at V and 8 bases at J, with 8 bases in the middle. Germline assignment: CDR1 SGHRS and CDR2 YFSETQ.

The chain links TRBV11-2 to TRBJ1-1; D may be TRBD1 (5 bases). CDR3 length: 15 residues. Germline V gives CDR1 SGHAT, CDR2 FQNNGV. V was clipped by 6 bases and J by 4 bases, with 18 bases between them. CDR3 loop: CASSPLRAYGTEAFF. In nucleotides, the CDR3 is TGTGCCAGCAGTCCTCTCAGGGCTTACGGCACTGAAGCTTTCTTT.

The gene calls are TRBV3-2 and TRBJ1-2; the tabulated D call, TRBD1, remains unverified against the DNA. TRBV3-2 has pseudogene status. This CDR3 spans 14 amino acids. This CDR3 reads CADSEVQGNYGYTF. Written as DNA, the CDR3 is TGTGCCGACTCCGAGGTACAGGGGAACTATGGCTACACCTTC.

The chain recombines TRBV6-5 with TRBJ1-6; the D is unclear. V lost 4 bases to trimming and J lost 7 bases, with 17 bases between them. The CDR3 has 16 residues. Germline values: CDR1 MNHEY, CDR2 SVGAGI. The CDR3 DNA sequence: TGTGCCAGCAGTTTTGGGGTCCCCTCTCCGAATTCACCCCTCCACTTT. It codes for CASSFGVPSPNSPLHF.

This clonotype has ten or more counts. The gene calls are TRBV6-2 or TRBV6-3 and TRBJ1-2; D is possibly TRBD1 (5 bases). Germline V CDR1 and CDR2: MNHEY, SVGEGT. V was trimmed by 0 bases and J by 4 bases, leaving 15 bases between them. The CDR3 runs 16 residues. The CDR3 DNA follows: TGTGCCAGCAGTTACTCCTTGCTCGACAGCCTCTATGGCTACACCTTC. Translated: CASSYSLLDSLYGYTF.

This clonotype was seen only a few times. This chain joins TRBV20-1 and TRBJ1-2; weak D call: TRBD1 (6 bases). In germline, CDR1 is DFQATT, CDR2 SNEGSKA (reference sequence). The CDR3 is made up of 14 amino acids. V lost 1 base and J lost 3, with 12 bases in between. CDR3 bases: TGCAGTGCTAGAGTTACAGGGAGAGACTATGGCTACACCTTC. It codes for CSARVTGRDYGYTF.

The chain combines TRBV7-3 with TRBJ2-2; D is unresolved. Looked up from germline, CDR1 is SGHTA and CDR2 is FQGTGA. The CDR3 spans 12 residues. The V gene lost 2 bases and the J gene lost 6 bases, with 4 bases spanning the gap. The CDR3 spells CASSLAAGELFF. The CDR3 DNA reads TGTGCCAGCAGCTTAGCTGCCGGGGAGCTGTTTTTT.

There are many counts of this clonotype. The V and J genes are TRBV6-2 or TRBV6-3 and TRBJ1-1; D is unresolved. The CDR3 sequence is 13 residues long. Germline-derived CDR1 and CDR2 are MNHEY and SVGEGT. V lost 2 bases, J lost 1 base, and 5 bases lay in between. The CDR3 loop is CASSYLRNTEAFF. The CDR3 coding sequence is TGTGCCAGCAGTTACCTCAGGAACACTGAAGCTTTCTTT.

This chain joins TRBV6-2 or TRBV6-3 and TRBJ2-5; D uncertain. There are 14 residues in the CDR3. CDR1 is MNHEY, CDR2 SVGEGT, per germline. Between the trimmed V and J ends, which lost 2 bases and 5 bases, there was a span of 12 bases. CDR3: CASSYEALRETQYF. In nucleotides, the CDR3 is TGTGCCAGCAGTTACGAGGCCTTGCGGGAGACCCAGTACTTC.

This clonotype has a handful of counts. This CDR3 is CSVVDGLNQPQHF. In nucleotides, the CDR3 is TGCAGCGTCGTGGACGGCTTAAATCAGCCCCAGCATTTT. The rearrangement uses TRBV29-1 and TRBJ1-5; D is unclear. Trimming took 6 bases from V and 4 from J, leaving 13 bases between them. Germline V gene sequence: CDR1 SQVTM, CDR2 ANQGSEA. This CDR3 is built from 13 residues.

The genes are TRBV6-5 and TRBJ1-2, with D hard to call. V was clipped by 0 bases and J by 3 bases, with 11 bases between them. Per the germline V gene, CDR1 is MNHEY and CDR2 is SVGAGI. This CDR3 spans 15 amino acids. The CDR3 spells CASSYSMAAYYGYTF. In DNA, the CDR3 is TGTGCCAGCAGTTACTCTATGGCAGCTTACTATGGCTACACCTTC.

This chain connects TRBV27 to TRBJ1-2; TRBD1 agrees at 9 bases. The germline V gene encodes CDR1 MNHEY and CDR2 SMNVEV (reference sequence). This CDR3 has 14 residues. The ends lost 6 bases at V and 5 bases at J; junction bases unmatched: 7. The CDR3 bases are TGTGCCAGCAGCCTCAAGGGACAGGGTTATGGCTACACCTTC. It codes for CASSLKGQGYGYTF.

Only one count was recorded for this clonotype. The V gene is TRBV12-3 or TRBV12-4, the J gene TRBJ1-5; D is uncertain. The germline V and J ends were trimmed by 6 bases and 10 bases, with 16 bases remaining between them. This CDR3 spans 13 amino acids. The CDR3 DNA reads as TGTGCCAGCAGCCTGACACCTTGGGGACCCCAGCATTTT. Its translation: CASSLTPWGPQHF.

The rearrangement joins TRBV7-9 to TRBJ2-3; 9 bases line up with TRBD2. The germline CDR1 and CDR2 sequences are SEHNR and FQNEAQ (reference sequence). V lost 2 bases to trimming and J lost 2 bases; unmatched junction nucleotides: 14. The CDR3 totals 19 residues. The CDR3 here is CASSLLVAGVWSPTDTQYF. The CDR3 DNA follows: TGTGCCAGCAGCTTACTTGTAGCGGGAGTGTGGTCCCCCACAGATACGCAGTATTTT.

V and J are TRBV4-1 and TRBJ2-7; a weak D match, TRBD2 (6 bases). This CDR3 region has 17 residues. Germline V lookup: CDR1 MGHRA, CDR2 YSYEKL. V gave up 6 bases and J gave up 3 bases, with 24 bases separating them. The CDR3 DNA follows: TGCGCCAGCAGTCGAAGCTCTAGCGACCTGGGGGTCTACGAGCAGTACTTC. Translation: CASSRSSSDLGVYEQYF.

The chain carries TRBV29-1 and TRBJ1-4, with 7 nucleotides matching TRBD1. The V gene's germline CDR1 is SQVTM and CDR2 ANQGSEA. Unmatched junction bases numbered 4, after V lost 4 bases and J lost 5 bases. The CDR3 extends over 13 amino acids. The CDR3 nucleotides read TGCAGCGTTGGCGCAGGGGGGAATGAAAAACTGTTTTTT. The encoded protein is CSVGAGGNEKLFF.

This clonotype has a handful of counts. This CDR3 is CSATGASSGNTIYF. CDR3 nucleotide sequence: TGCAGTGCCACAGGGGCCTCCTCTGGAAACACCATATATTTT. The J gene is TRBJ1-3, the V gene TRBV20-1; TRBD1 matches 7 bases. Unmatched junction bases numbered 5, after V lost 6 bases and J lost 0 bases. The V gene's germline CDR1 is DFQATT and CDR2 SNEGSKA (reference sequence). CDR3 length: 14 amino acids.

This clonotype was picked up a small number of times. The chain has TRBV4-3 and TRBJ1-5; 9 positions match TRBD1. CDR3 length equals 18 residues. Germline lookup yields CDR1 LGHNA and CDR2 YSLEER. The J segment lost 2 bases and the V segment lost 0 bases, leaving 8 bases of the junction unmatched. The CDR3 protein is CASSQDGTGNFGNQPQHF. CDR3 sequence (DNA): TGCGCCAGCAGCCAAGACGGGACAGGGAATTTTGGCAATCAGCCCCAGCATTTT.

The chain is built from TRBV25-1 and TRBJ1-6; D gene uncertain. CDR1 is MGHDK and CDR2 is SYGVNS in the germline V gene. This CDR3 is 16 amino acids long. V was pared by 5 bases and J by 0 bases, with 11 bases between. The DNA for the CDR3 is TGTGCCAGCAGTCGGACGGCGAGCTCCTATAATTCACCCCTCCACTTT. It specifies CASSRTASSYNSPLHF.

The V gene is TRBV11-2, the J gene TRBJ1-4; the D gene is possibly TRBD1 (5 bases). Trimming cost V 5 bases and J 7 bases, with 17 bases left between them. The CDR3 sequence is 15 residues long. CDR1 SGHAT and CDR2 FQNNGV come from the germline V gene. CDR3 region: CASSARGVLGEKLFF. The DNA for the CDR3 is TGTGCCAGCAGCGCCCGGGGGGTACTAGGTGAAAAACTGTTTTTT.

CDR3: CSASLGPMNTEAFF. The CDR3 DNA is TGCAGTGCTAGTCTGGGACCGATGAACACTGAAGCTTTCTTT. This chain links TRBV20-1 with TRBJ1-1; a possible D gene is TRBD1 (5 bases). Trimming took 3 bases from V and 0 from J, leaving 11 bases between them. The CDR3 loop spans 14 amino acids. Germline V gives CDR1 DFQATT, CDR2 SNEGSKA (reference sequence).

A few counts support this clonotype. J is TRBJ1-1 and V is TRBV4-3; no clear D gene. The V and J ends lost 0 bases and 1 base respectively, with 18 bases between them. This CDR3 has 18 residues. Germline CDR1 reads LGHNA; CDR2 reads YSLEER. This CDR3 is CASSQEYYGEARNTEAFF. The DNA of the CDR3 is TGCGCCAGCAGCCAAGAGTATTATGGTGAGGCGAGGAACACTGAAGCTTTCTTT.

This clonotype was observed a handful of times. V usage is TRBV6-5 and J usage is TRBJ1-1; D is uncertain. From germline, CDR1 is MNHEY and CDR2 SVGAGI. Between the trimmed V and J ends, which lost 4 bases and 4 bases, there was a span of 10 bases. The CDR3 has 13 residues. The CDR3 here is CASSSLYPTEAFF. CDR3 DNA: TGTGCCAGCAGTTCACTCTACCCCACTGAAGCTTTCTTT.

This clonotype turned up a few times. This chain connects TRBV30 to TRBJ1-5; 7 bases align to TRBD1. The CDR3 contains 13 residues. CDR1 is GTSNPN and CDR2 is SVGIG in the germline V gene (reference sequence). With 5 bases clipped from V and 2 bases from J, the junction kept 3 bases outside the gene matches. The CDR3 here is CAWQGQGNQPQHF. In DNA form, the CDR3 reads TGTGCCTGGCAAGGACAGGGCAATCAGCCCCAGCATTTT.

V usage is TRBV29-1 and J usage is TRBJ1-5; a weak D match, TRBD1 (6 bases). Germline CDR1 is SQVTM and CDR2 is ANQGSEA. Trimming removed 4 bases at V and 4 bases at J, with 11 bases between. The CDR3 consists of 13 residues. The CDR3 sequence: CSVGYQGNQPQHF. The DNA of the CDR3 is TGCAGCGTTGGGTACCAGGGGAATCAGCCCCAGCATTTT.